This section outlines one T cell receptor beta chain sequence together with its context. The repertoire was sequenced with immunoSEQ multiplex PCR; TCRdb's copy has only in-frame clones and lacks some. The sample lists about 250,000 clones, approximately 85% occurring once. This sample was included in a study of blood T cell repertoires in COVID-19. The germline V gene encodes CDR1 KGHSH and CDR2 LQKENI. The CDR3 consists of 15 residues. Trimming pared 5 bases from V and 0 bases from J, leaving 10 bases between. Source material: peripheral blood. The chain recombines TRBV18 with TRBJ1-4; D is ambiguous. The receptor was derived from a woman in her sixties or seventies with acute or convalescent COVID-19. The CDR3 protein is CASSATPATNEKLFF. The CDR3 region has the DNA TGTGCCAGCTCAGCCACACCCGCAACTAATGAAAAACTGTTTTTT.